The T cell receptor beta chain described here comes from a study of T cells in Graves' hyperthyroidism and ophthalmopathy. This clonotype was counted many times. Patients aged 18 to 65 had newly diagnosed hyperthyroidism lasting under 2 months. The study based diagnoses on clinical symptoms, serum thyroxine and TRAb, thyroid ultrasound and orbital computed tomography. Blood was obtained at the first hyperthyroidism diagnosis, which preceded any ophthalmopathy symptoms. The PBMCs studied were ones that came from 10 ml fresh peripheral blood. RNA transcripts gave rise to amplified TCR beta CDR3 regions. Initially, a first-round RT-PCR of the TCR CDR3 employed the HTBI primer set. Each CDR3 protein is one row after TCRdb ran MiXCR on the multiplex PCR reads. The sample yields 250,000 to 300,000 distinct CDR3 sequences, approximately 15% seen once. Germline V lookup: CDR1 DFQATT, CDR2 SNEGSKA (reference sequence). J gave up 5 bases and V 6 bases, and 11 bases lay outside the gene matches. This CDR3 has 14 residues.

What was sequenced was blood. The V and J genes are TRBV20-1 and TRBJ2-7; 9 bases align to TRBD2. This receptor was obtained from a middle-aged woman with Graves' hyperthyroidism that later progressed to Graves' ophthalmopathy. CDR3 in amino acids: CSARKRGTSNEQYF. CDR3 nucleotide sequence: TGCAGTGCAAGGAAAAGGGGGACTAGCAACGAGCAGTACTTC.